The sample holds a few counts of the clone carrying this T cell receptor (beta chain). Antigen: not known. CDR3 length equals 14 residues. Germline loops: CDR1 MDHEN, CDR2 SYDVKM. Trimming removed 5 bases from V and 0 bases from J, with 10 bases in between. Clones were sequenced by immunoSEQ multiplex PCR, and TCRdb holds only the in-frame ones, with some missing. Among approximately 160,000 clones listed, about nine tenths were seen once. The data derive from a study of cytomegalovirus exposure and HLA in healthy donors. General study results and limits: Subsequent analysis showed first-cohort TCR clusters tending to co-occur in approximately 120 validation repertoires.

This rearrangement joins TRBV28 to TRBJ1-1; tentative D call: TRBD1 (5 bases). This TCR was recovered from a woman aged 18-29 years in good health and CMV-seropositive. Input material: PBMCs. The CDR3 region is CASSEQVLNTEAFF. The DNA of the CDR3 is TGTGCCAGCAGTGAACAGGTGTTGAACACTGAAGCTTTCTTT. The variable domain in full, with the rest retrieved from reference TRBV28 and TRBJ1-1, is DVKVTQSSRYLVKRTGEKVFLECVQDMDHENMFWYRQDPGLGLRLIYFSYDVKMKEKGDIPEGYSVSREKKERFSLILESASTNQTSMYLCASSEQVLNTEAFFGQGTRLTVV.